The rows below give T cell receptor beta chains drawn from one sample of a study of shared clonotypes between healthy human individuals. Clones were sequenced by immunoSEQ multiplex PCR, and TCRdb holds only the in-frame ones, with some missing. Of 2 million to 2.5 million clones in the sample, 85% to 95% were seen once. The sequenced material came from naive CD4+ T cells from PBMCs. Receptors were obtained from a man in his late teens or twenties in good health. Some clones in this sample may be carry-over from other donors' samples. Both conserved end residues are trimmed from each CDR3. A D gene is named only where the DNA matches it firmly. Only some rows state a clone size, as once, few, many or a class for expanded clones.

TRBV5-5	TRBJ1-4	12	NA	NA	ASSLFQGGEKLF
TRBV30	TRBJ1-2	11	once	TRBD1	AWDWTGGAGYT
TRBV28	TRBJ1-3	10	NA	NA	ASSFRRNTIY
TRBV11-3	TRBJ2-2	14	once	NA	ASSSRAGGLTGELF
TRBV14	TRBJ1-2	10	NA	NA	ASSPGVYGYT
TRBV5-1	TRBJ1-1	12	NA	NA	ASSGEVFSTEAF
TRBV13	TRBJ2-7	10	NA	NA	ASSLLYWGQY
TRBV19	TRBJ1-5	15	NA	TRBD1	ASSVRGQGIFVQPQH
TRBV7-2	TRBJ2-1	12	NA	TRBD2	ASSLTSGRFEQF
TRBV19	TRBJ1-1	12	NA	NA	ASSSQTGIPEAF
TRBV7-2	TRBJ2-3	14	NA	NA	ASSSGRRTRPDTQY
TRBV7-2	TRBJ2-7	12	NA	NA	ASSLEDSSYEQY
TRBV27	TRBJ2-3	13	once	TRBD1	ASSLGQWVTDTQY
TRBV5-1	TRBJ2-5	10	NA	NA	ASSLDPETQY
TRBV5-5	TRBJ2-3	12	NA	NA	ASSLTPNTDTQY
TRBV30	TRBJ2-1	11	NA	NA	AWSGLIGDEQF
TRBV11-2	TRBJ2-1	11	NA	NA	ASSANRDNEQF
TRBV2	TRBJ1-4	12	NA	TRBD1	ASSEQGGNEKLF
TRBV18	TRBJ2-2	13	NA	NA	ASSPPGHSTGELF
TRBV29-1	TRBJ2-7	11	NA	NA	SVRLTTLYEQY
TRBV7-3	TRBJ2-1	13	once	TRBD2	ASSYNRGLYNEQF
TRBV29-1	TRBJ1-2	12	few	NA	SVDRAGADYGYT
TRBV15	TRBJ2-2	15	NA	TRBD1	ATSSVDRDRRTGELF
TRBV10-3	TRBJ1-1	11	NA	NA	AISESWNTEAF
TRBV9	TRBJ2-1	14	NA	TRBD2	ASSVEIAGNYNEQF
TRBV2	TRBJ1-5	17	NA	TRBD1	ASSAGGTGGLSSNQPQH
TRBV4-2	TRBJ2-3	15	NA	TRBD1	ASSLRQDRDYTDTQY
TRBV28	TRBJ2-3	13	NA	NA	ASIPLEGATDTQY
TRBV4-1	TRBJ2-1	16	NA	NA	ASSQGGQPFWVFDEQF
TRBV5-1	TRBJ2-1	11	NA	NA	ASSPRTYNEQF
TRBV11-3	TRBJ2-5	11	NA	NA	ASSQGFGETQY
TRBV6-6	TRBJ1-5	14	once	NA	ASSGQQRNSNQPQH
TRBV12-5	TRBJ2-1	12	NA	TRBD1	ASGRTGSYNEQF
TRBV28	TRBJ1-2	13	NA	TRBD1	ASSLSQDRGYGYT
TRBV28	TRBJ1-1	11	NA	NA	ASRPPLNTEAF
TRBV5-6	TRBJ1-2	10	NA	NA	ASSLQREGYT
TRBV2	TRBJ1-1	11	few	NA	ASSEGTTVRAF
TRBV29-1	TRBJ1-1	12	NA	NA	SVVRDYMNTEAF
TRBV11-2	TRBJ1-3	16	once	TRBD1	ASSLISRGQGTGNTIY
TRBV10-1	TRBJ2-7	13	NA	NA	ASSESPTPTREQY
TRBV7-3	TRBJ2-5	14	NA	NA	ASSLGLSTVQETQY
TRBV5-1	TRBJ2-7	14	NA	TRBD1	ASSSGQGWGTYEQY
TRBV7-2	TRBJ2-5	13	NA	TRBD2	ASSSPLAGAETQY
TRBV7-7	TRBJ2-1	9	NA	NA	ASSHGGEQF
TRBV9	TRBJ1-2	13	NA	NA	ASSVQGGPNYGYT
TRBV7-2	TRBJ2-7	12	NA	NA	ASSLVWPSYEQY
TRBV5-1	TRBJ2-7	12	NA	NA	ASSPQGSSHEQY
TRBV5-1	TRBJ2-3	12	NA	NA	ASSLRGMQDTQY
TRBV28	TRBJ2-1	14	NA	TRBD2	ASSTNPGLGTNEQF
TRBV5-1	TRBJ1-1	12	NA	TRBD1	ASSFRTGNAEAF
TRBV19	TRBJ1-5	12	NA	TRBD1	ASKQGTYNQPQH
TRBV7-9	TRBJ2-1	12	NA	NA	ASSSLDVYNEQF
TRBV5-1	TRBJ2-7	10	NA	NA	ASSQHLGEQY
TRBV6-1	TRBJ2-7	10	NA	NA	ASRDSLYEQY
TRBV28	TRBJ1-1	14	NA	NA	ASSGQDGRIHAEAF